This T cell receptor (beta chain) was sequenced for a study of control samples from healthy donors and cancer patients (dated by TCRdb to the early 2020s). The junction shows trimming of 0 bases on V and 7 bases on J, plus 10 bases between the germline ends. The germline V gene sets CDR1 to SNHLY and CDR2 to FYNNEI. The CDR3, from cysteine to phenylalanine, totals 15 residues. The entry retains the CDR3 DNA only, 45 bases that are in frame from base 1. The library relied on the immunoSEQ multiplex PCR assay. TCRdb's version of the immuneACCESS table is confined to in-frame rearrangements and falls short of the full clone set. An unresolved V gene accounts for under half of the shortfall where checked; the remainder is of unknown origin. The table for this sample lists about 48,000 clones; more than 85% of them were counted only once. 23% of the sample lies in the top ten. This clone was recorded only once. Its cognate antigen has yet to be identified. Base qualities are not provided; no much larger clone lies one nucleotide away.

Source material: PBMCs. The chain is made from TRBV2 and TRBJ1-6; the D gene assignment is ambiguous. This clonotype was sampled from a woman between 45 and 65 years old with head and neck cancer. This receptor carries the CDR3 CASSEAGLENSPLHF. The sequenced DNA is TGTGCCAGCAGTGAAGCAGGGTTGGAGAATTCACCCCTCCACTTT. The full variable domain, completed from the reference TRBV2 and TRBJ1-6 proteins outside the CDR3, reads EPEVTQTPSHQVTQMGQEVILRCVPISNHLYFYWYRQILGQKVEFLVSFYNNEISEKSEIFDDQFSVERPDGSNFTLKIRSTKLEDSAMYFCASSEAGLENSPLHFGNGTRLTVT.